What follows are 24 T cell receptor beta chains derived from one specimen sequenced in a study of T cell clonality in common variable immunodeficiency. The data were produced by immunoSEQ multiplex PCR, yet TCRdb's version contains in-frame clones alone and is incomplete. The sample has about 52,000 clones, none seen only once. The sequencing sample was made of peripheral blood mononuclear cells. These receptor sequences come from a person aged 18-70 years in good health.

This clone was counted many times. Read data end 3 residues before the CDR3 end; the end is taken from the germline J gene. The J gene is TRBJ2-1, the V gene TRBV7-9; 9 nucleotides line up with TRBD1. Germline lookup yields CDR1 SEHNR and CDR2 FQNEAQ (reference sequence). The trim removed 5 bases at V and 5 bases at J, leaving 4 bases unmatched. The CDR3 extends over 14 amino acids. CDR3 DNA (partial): TGTGCCAGCAGCCCCTGGACAGGGGACAATGAG. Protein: CASSPWTGDNE. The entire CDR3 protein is CASSPWTGDNEQFF.

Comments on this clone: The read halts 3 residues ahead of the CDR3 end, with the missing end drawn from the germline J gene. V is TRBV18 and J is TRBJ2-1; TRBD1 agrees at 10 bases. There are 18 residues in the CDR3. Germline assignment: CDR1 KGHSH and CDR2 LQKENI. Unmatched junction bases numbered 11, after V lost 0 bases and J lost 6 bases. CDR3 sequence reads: CASSPPIGTGARGNEQFF. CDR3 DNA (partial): TGTGCCAGCTCACCACCGATCGGGACAGGGGCCCGGGGCAATGAG.

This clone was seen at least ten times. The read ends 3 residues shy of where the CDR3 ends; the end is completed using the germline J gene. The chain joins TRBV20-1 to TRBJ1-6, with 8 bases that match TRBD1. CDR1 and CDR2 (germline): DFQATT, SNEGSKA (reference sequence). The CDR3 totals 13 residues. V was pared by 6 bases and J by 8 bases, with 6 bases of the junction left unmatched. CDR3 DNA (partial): TGCAGTGCCACAGGGGGAAAGGATTCACCC. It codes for CSATGGKDSP. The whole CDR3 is CSATGGKDSPLHF.

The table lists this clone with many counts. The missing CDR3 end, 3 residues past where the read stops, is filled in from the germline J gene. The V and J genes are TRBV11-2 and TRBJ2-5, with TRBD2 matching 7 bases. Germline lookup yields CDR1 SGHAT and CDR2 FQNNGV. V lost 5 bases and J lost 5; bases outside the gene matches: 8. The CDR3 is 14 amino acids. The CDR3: CASSAGLRGETQYF. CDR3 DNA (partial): TGTGCCAGCAGCGCGGGACTACGAGGCGAGACC.

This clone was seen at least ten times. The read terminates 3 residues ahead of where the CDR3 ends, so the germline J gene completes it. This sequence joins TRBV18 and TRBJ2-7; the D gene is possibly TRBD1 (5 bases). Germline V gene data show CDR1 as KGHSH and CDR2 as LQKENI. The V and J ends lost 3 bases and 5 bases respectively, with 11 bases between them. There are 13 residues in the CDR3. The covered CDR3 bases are TGTGCCAGCTCACCCCTGCAGGGCCACGAG. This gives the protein CASSPLQGHE. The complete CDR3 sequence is CASSPLQGHEQYF.

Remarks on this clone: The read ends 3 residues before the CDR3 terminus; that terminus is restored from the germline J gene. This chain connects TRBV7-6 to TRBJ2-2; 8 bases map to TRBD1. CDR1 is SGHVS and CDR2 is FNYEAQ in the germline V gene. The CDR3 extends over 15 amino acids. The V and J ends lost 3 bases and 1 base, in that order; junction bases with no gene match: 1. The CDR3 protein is CASSFGTGNTGELFF. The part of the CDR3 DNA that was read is TGTGCCAGCAGCTTCGGGACAGGGAACACCGGGGAG.

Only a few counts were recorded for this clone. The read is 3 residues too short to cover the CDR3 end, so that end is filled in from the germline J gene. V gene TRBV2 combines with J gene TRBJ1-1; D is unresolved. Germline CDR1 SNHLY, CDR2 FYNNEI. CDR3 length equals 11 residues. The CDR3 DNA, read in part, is TGTGCCAGGAGGGCCGCAGATACG. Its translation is CARRAADT. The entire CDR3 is CARRAADTAFF.

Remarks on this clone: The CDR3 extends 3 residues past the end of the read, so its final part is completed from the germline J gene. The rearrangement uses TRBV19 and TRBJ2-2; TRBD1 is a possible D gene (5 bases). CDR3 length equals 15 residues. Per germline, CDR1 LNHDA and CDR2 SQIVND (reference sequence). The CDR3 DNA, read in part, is TGTGCCAGTACCCCCCTTTTGACTGGGGCCAACGTG. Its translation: CASTPLLTGANV. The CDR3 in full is CASTPLLTGANVLFF.

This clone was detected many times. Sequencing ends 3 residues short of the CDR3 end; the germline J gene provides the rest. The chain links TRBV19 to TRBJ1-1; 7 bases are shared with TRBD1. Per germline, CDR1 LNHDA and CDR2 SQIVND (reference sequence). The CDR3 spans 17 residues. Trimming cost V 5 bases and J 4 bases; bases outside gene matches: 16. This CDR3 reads CASSQNLRQGSSTEAFF. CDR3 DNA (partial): TGTGCCAGTAGTCAAAACCTAAGACAGGGTTCAAGCACTGAA.

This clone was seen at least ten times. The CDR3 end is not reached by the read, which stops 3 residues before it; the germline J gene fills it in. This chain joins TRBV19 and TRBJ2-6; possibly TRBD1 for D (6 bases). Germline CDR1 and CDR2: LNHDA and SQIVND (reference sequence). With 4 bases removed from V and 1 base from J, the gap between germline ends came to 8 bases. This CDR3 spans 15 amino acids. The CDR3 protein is CASSTDRSGANVLTF. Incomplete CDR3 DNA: TGTGCCAGTAGTACCGACAGGTCTGGGGCCAACGTC.

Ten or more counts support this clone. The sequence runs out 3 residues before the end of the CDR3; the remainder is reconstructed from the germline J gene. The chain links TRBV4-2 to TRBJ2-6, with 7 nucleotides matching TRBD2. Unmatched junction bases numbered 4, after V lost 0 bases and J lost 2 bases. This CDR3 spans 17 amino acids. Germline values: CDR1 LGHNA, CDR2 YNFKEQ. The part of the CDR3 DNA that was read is TGTGCCAGCAGCCAAGATCTGGGGGGGACTGGGGCCAACGTC. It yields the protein CASSQDLGGTGANV. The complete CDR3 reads CASSQDLGGTGANVLTF.

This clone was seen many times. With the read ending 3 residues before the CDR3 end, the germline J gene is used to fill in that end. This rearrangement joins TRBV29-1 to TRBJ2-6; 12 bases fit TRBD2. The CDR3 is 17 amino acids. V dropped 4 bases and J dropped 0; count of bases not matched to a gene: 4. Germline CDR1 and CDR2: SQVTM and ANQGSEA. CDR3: CSVGGLAGPSGANVLTF. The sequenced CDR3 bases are TGCAGCGTTGGAGGACTAGCGGGGCCCTCTGGGGCCAACGTC.

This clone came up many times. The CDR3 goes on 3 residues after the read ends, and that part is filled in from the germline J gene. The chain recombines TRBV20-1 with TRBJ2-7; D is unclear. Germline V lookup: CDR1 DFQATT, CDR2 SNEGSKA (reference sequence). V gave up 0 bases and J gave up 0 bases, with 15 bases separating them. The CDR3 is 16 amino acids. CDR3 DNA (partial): TGCAGTGCTAGAGATCCCTCCAGGATAAGCTCCTACGAG. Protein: CSARDPSRISSYE. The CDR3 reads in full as CSARDPSRISSYEQYF.

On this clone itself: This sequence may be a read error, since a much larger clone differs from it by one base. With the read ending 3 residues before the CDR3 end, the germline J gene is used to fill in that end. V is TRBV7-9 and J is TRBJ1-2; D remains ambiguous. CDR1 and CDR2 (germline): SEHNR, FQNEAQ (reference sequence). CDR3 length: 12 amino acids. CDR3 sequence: CASRWIAGGYTF. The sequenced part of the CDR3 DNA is TGTGCCAGCAGATGGATAGCGGGGGGC. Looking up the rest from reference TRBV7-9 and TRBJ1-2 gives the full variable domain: DTGVSQNPRHKITKRGQNVTFRCDPISEHNRLYWYRQTLGQGPEFLTYFQNEAQLEKSRLLSDRFSAERPKGSFSTLEIQRTEQGDSAMYLCASRWIAGGYTFGSGTRLTVV.

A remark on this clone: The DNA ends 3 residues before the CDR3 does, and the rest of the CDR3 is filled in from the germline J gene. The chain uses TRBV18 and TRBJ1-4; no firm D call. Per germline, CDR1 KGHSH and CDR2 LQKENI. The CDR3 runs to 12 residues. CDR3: CASSPRDSPLFF. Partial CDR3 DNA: TGTGCCAGCTCACCTAGAGATTCACCA.

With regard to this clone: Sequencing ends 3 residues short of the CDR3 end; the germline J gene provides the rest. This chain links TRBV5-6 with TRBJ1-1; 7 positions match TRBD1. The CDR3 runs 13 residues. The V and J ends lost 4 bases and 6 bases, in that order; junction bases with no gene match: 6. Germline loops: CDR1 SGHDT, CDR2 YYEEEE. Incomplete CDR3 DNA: TGTGCCAGCAGCCTGGACAGGTGGGCTGAA. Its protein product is CASSLDRWAE. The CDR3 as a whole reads CASSLDRWAEAFF.

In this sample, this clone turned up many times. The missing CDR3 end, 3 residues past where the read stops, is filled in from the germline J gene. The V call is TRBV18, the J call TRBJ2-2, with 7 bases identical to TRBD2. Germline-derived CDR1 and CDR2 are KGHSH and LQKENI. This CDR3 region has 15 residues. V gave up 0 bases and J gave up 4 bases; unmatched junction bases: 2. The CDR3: CASSPPAGSTGELFF. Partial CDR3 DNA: TGTGCCAGCTCACCACCAGCGGGGAGCACCGGGGAG. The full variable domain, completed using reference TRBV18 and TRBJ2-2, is NAGVMQNPRHLVRRRGQEARLRCSPMKGHSHVYWYRQLPEEGLKFMVYLQKENIIDESGMPKERFSAEFPKEGPSILRIQQVVRGDSAAYFCASSPPAGSTGELFFGEGSRLTVL.

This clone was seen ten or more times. The CDR3 protein is CASSDGTNNEQFF. The part of the CDR3 DNA that was read is TGTGCCAGCAGCGACGGGACAAACAATGAG. This sequence joins TRBV7-9 and TRBJ2-1, with D maybe TRBD1 (6 bases). The read ends 3 residues shy of where the CDR3 ends; the end is completed using the germline J gene. The CDR3 consists of 13 residues. Trimming shortened V by 5 bases and J by 5 bases, and 10 bases separated the two germline ends. Germline V gene lookup returns CDR1 SEHNR and CDR2 FQNEAQ (reference sequence).

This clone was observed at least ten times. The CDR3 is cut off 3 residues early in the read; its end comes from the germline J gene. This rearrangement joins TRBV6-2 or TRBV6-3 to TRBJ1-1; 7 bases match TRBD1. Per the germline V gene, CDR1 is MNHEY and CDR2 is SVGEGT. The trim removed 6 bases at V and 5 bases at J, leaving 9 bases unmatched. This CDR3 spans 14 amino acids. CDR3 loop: CASSTRQGGTEAFF. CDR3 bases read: TGTGCCAGCAGCACGAGACAGGGTGGGACTGAA.

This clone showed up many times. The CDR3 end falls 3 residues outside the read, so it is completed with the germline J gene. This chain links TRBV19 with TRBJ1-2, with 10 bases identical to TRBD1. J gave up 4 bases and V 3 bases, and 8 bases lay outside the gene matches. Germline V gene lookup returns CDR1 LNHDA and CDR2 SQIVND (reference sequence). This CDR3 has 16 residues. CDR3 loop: CASSIRQGARLYGYTF. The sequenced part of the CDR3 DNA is TGTGCCAGTAGTATTCGACAGGGGGCCAGACTCTATGGC. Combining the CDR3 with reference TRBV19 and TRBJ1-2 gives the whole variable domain DGGITQSPKYLFRKEGQNVTLSCEQNLNHDAMYWYRQDPGQGLRLIYYSQIVNDFQKGDIAEGYSVSREKKESFPLTVTSAQKNPTAFYLCASSIRQGARLYGYTFGSGTRLTVV.

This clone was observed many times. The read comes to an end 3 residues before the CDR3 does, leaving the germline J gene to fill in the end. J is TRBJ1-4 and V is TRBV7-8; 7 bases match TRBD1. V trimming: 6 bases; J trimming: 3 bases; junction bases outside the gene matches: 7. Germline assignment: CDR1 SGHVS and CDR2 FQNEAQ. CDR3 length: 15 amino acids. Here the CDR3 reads CASRTGLESNEKLFF. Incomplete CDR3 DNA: TGTGCCAGCAGGACAGGGTTAGAGTCTAATGAAAAA.

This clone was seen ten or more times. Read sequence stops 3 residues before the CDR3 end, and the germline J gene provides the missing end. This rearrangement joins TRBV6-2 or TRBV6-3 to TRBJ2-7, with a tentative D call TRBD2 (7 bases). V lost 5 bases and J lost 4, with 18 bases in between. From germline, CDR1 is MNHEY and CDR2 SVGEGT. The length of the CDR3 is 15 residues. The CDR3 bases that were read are TGTGCCAGCAGTCCCGCGGGGGCGAAGCGATACGAG. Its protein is CASSPAGAKRYE. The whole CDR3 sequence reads CASSPAGAKRYEQYF.

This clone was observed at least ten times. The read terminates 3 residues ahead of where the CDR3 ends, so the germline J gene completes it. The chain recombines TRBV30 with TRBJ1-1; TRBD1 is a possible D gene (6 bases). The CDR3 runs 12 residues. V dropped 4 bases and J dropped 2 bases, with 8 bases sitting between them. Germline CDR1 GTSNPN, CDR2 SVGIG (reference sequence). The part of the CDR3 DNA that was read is TGTGCCTGGACGGACAGAAACACTGAA. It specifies CAWTDRNTE. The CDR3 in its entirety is CAWTDRNTEAFF. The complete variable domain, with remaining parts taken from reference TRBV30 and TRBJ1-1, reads SQTIHQWPATLVQPVGSPLSLECTVEGTSNPNLYWYRQAAGRGLQLLFYSVGIGQISSEVPQNLSASRPQDRQFILSSKKLLLSDSGFYLCAWTDRNTEAFFGQGTRLTVV.

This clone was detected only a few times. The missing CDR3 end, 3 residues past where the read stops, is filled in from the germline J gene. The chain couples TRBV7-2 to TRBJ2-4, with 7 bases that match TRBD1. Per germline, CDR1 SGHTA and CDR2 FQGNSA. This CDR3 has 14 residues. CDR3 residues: CARKTGRGSYGQYF. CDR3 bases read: TGTGCCAGGAAGACAGGGCGCGGTTCCTATGGT.